The 5 T cell receptor beta chains below come from one sample, sequenced in a study of CD8 T cells in ankylosing spondylitis. TCRdb re-called the 5' RACE reads with MiXCR, one entry per CDR3 protein. The repertoire holds 150,000 to 200,000 distinct CDR3 sequences, with under 14% as singletons. Source material: blood, either unsorted or a sorted T cell fraction (not recorded which). Receptors were obtained from a male donor with ankylosing spondylitis or in good health (not recorded which).

This clonotype showed up many times. The chain carries TRBV6-2 or TRBV6-3 and TRBJ1-2; no reliable D call. CDR1 is MNHEY, CDR2 SVGEGT, per germline. CDR3 length: 12 residues. With 4 bases removed from V and 4 bases from J, the gap between germline ends came to 7 bases. DNA for the CDR3: TGTGCCAGCAGTTCGGGGAGCTATGGCTACACCTTC. This gives the protein CASSSGSYGYTF.

Worth noting for this clonotype: This may be a read error, as it is one base from a much larger clone. This sequence joins TRBV27 and TRBJ2-3, with no clear D. Germline-derived CDR1 and CDR2 are MNHEY and SMNVEV (reference sequence). The CDR3 sequence is 14 residues long. The V end lost 6 bases, the J end lost 2 bases, and 12 bases lay between the germline ends. The CDR3 DNA is TGTGCCAGCAGGGCCCTTCTTAACACAGATACGCAGTATTTT. This encodes CASRALLNTDTQYF.

This clonotype was seen repeatedly, ten times or more. The chain links TRBV5-1 to TRBJ2-2; the D gene is possibly TRBD1 (5 bases). The CDR3 is made up of 14 amino acids. CDR1 is SGHRS and CDR2 is YFSETQ in the germline V gene. V lost 4 bases and J lost 1, with 8 bases in between. CDR3 DNA sequence: TGCGCCAGCAGCATGACAGAGAACACCGGGGAGCTGTTTTTT. Translated, it gives CASSMTENTGELFF.

V is TRBV27 and J is TRBJ2-1; 7 bases map to TRBD2. CDR1 is MNHEY and CDR2 is SMNVEV in the germline V gene (reference sequence). The CDR3 has 16 residues. J lost 2 bases, V lost 3 bases, and 7 bases had no gene match. CDR3: CASSFGEGRPYNEQFF. DNA of the CDR3: TGTGCCAGCAGTTTCGGGGAGGGTCGCCCCTACAATGAGCAGTTCTTC.

In this sample, this clonotype turned up a few times. The V call is TRBV19, the J call TRBJ1-1, with a weak D call TRBD1 (6 bases). This CDR3 region has 14 residues. CDR1 LNHDA and CDR2 SQIVND come from the germline V gene (reference sequence). V was cut by 6 bases and J by 2 bases, with 13 bases left in between. DNA of the CDR3: TGTGCCAGTAGGGCCGCAGGGGTCAACACTGAAGCTTTCTTT. Amino acids: CASRAAGVNTEAFF.